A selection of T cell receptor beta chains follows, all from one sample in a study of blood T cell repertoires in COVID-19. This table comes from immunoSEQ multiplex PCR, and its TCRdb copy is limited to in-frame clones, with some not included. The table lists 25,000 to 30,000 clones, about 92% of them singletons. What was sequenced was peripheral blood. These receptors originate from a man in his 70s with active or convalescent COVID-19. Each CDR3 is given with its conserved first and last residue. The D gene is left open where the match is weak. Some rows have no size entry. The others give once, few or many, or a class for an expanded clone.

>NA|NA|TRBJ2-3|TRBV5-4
TGTGCCACCCGAGCGGGTATAAGCACAGATACGCAGTATTTT
CATRAGISTDTQYF
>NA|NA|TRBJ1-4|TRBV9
TGTGCCAGTGGAGGCGGACCCCATGAAAAACTGTTTTTT
CASGGGPHEKLFF
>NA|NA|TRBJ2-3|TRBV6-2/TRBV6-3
TGTGCCAGCAGTTACTCGCCTACTACCAGCCCCACAGATACGCAGTATTTT
CASSYSPTTSPTDTQYF
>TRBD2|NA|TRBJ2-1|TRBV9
TGTGCCAGCAGCGTAGTGGCTAGCGGGAAGGATGAGCAGTTCTTC
CASSVVASGKDEQFF
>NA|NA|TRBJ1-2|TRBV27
TGTGCCAGCAGTCCTTGGGGGGTGGATGGCTACACCTTC
CASSPWGVDGYTF
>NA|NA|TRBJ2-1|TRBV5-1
TGCGCCAGCAGCTTCGGGATTTTGGGTGATGAGCAGTTCTTC
CASSFGILGDEQFF
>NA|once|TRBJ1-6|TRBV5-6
TGTGCCAGCAGCTTGGAGGGGGATTTTTCACCCCTCCACTTT
CASSLEGDFSPLHF
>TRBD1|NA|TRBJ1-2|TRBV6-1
TGTGCCAGCAGTGCCCGTTCGACAGGGGGCAACTATGGCTACACCTTC
CASSARSTGGNYGYTF
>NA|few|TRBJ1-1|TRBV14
TGTGCCAGCAGCCAAGATTCGGGGGACACTGAAGCTTTCTTT
CASSQDSGDTEAFF
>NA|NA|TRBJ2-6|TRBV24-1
TGTGCCACCTGGGGAGGTTCTGGGGCCAACGTCCTGACTTTC
CATWGGSGANVLTF
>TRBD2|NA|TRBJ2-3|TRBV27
TGTGCCAGCAGTTTTCGCGGGAGTACGCAGTATTTT
CASSFRGSTQYF
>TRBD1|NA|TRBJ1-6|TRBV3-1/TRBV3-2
TGTGCCAGCAGCCAACTTCAGACCGGGACAGGGGATTCACCCCTCCACTTT
CASSQLQTGTGDSPLHF
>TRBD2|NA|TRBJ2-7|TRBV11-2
TGTGCCAGCGGTGGACTAGCGGGCATAACCTACGAGCAGTACTTC
CASGGLAGITYEQYF
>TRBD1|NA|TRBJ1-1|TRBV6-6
TGTGCCAGCATAACAGGGGCAGGCACTGAAGCTTTCTTT
CASITGAGTEAFF
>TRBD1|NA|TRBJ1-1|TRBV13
TGTGCCAGCAGCTTCACAGGGGCGAACACTGAAGCTTTCTTT
CASSFTGANTEAFF
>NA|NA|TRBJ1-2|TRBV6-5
TGTGCCAGCAAGATCACAGGGAAGGATGGCTACACCTTC
CASKITGKDGYTF
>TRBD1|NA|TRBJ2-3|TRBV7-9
TGTGCCAGCAGCACCGGGACAGACACAGATACGCAGTATTTT
CASSTGTDTDTQYF
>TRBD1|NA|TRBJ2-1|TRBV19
TGTGCCAGTACCCCAACAGGGGTCCCCAACAATGAGCAGTTCTTC
CASTPTGVPNNEQFF
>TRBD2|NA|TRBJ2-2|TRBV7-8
TGTGCCAGCAGCCGCACCGGGACTAGCATTAGCGGGGAGCTGTTTTTT
CASSRTGTSISGELFF
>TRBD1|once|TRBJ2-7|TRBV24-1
TGTGCCACCAGTGAGACCGGGACAGGGGGCTCCTACGAGCAGTACTTC
CATSETGTGGSYEQYF